The present T cell receptor beta chain was sequenced within a study of PD-1 blockade in mismatch repair-deficient tumors. Notes on the study in general: Rapid post-treatment expansion, then contraction, generally preceding radiologic response, marked tumor-resident clones.

Generated by immunoSEQ multiplex PCR, the TCRdb table keeps only in-frame clones and is missing some. The repertoire holds about 51,000 clones, with approximately 81% as singletons. On this clone itself: The target antigen is unknown.

PCR or immunohistochemistry showed mismatch repair deficiency in every enrolled patient. TCRs were sequenced from a few patients responding to pembrolizumab. J lost 3 bases, V lost 2 bases, and 5 bases had no gene match. The germline V gene encodes CDR1 MNHEY and CDR2 SMNVEV (reference sequence). CDR3 length equals 16 residues. This chain links TRBV27 with TRBJ2-7; 12 bases map to TRBD2. The receptor comes from an adult with mismatch repair-deficient cancer. The starting material was peripheral blood, obtained less than 21 weeks after starting pembrolizumab. This chain's CDR3 is CASSLEGTSGYYEQYF. The CDR3 DNA follows: TGTGCCAGCAGTTTAGAAGGGACTAGCGGGTACTACGAGCAGTACTTC.